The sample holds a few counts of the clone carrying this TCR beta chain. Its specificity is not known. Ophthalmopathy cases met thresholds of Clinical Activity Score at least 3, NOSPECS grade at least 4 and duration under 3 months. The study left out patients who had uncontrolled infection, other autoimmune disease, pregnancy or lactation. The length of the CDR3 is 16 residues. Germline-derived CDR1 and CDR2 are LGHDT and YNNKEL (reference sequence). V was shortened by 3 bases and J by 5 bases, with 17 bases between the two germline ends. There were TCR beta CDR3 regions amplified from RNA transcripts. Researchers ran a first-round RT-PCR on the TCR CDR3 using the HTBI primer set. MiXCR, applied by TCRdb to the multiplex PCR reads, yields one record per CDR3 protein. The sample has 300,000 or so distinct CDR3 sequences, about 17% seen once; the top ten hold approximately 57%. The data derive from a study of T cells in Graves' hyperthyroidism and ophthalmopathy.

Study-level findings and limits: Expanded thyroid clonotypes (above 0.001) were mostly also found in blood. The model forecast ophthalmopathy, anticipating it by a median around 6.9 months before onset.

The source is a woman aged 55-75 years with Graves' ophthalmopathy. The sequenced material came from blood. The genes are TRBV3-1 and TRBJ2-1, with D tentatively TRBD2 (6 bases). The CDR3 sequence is CASSHYSGKENNEQFF. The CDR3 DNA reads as TGTGCCAGCAGCCATTATAGCGGAAAAGAGAACAATGAGCAGTTCTTC.